Given below is one T cell receptor (beta chain) in context. The antigen it recognizes is unknown. No per-base quality is available; no much larger clone lies one base away. One collaborating source in Seattle enrolled patients while the patients were actively infected and followed the patients over time throughout the course of disease. The collaborating institutions used their own protocols to collect whole blood in K2EDTA tubes. For TCRbeta analysis, collaborator samples were shipped as frozen whole blood, as isolated PBMCs, or as DNA extracted from either sample type. These data are taken from a study of blood T cell repertoires in COVID-19 (dated by TCRdb to the early 2020s). Regarding the study in general: The collaborator samples originated in the United States, Italy and Spain and spanned the acute and convalescent phases of COVID-19. The dataset comprised deeply sampled blood TCRbeta repertoires from subjects exposed to, actively infected with, or recovered from COVID-19. Nearly every sample came with metadata listing a de-identified subject ID, COVID-19 status, age in years and sex. The repertoires were made available in a free public database intended to serve as a resource for research on the immune response to SARS-CoV-2. Where available, HLA class I and class II types were obtained from metadata supplied by the sample provider rather than from assay-based typing. Samples were obtained from the ongoing ImmuneRACE study (first 160 participants) and from some 1,200 subjects provided by 6 global collaborators. The material from the prospective study consisted of cDNA or gDNA derived from T cells, B-cell-depleted T cells, or PBMCs.

TCRbeta CDR3 regions were amplified from genomic DNA by means of the immunoSEQ Assay, a bias-controlled multiplex PCR. Per the source publication's procedure: The number of nucleated cells in each sample was estimated from the amplification of reference gene primers within the assay. Sequence reads were collapsed and filtered to measure the absolute abundance of every unique TCRbeta CDR3 rearrangement. For each sample, productive Simpson clonality was calculated as the square root of Simpson's diversity index over productive rearrangements. The source is immuneACCESS, and TCRdb retained only in-frame sequences with V and J called. Part of the clones is not carried over; for the studies checked, unresolved V genes explain less than half of this, and the remainder is unexplained. V and J calls and clone size are copied from that table; D and trimming were computed from the DNA. This sample has 330,000 or so clones in its table, and more than 70% of those were observed once. The top ten hold 3.9% of the sample.

The germline V gene specifies SQVTM as CDR1 and ANQGSEA as CDR2. The V end loses 4 bases and the J end loses 7 bases, and a stretch of 10 bases separates them. There are 11 amino acids in the CDR3, from cysteine to phenylalanine inclusive. Only the CDR3 DNA stays, 33 bases, in frame from base 1. General findings and caveats noted by the study authors: Clinical and demographic metadata were provided uncurated, with the amount varying by source and participant.

Specimen: peripheral blood. The V and J segments used are TRBV29-1 and TRBJ1-2; the D gene cannot be resolved reliably. The clonotype was recovered from an older woman with COVID-19, enrolled during active disease. CDR3 protein: CSVVTEGGYTF. The nucleotide sequence reads TGCAGCGTTGTAACAGAGGGTGGCTACACCTTC.